The rows below give T cell receptor beta chains drawn from one sample of a study of blood T cell repertoires in COVID-19. Sequencing was performed with immunoSEQ multiplex PCR; in TCRdb, only in-frame clones are kept and a portion is missing. The sample lists roughly 150,000 clones; 83% were seen once. The sequencing sample was made of peripheral blood. The receptors were sampled from an elderly woman with acute or convalescent COVID-19. The CDR3 runs from the conserved cysteine through the conserved F or W. D genes are given only for firm matches. Rows give clone size only sometimes, using once, few, many, or a class for an expanded clone.

j_call,v_call,clone_size,cdr3_length,d_call,cdr3_nt,cdr3_aa
TRBJ2-7,TRBV5-4,-,13,-,TGTGCCAGCAGCTCGGACACTGGCTACGAGCAGTACTTC,CASSSDTGYEQYF
TRBJ2-3,TRBV14,-,20,TRBD1,TGTGCCAGCAGCCAAGATTCGGGTGGATGGCGGGACAGGGGCGCAGATACGCAGTATTTT,CASSQDSGGWRDRGADTQYF
TRBJ2-4,TRBV4-2,once,14,TRBD2,TGTGCCAGCAGCCAGGAGGGACTAGCGGGCTTTCAGTACTTC,CASSQEGLAGFQYF
TRBJ1-1,TRBV9,once,16,TRBD1,TGTGCCAGCAGCGTAGCTGAGACAGGGGTGAACACTGAAGCTTTCTTT,CASSVAETGVNTEAFF
TRBJ1-6,TRBV28,once,14,TRBD1,TGTGCCAGCAGTCCGGGCAGGGGGGTTACGGCCCTCCACTTT,CASSPGRGVTALHF
TRBJ2-2,TRBV28,few,17,TRBD2,TGTGCCAGCAGTTTATGGGCTAGCGGAACCACAACCGGGGAGCTGTTTTTT,CASSLWASGTTTGELFF
TRBJ1-2,TRBV6-5,-,14,TRBD1,TGTGCCAGCAGAATAAGGGGGCTAATTGGTGGCTACACCTTC,CASRIRGLIGGYTF
TRBJ2-3,TRBV9,-,16,-,TGTGCCAGCAGCGTAGCGGACTACCCCCCGTCAGATACGCAGTATTTT,CASSVADYPPSDTQYF
TRBJ1-1,TRBV7-9,-,16,TRBD1,TGTGCCAGCAGCCCTAAAAAAGGGACAGGCCTCACTGAAGCTTTCTTT,CASSPKKGTGLTEAFF
TRBJ2-2,TRBV2,few,15,TRBD1,TGTGCCAGCACCGGACAGGGGTTGAACACCGGGGAGCTGTTTTTT,CASTGQGLNTGELFF
TRBJ2-7,TRBV9,-,14,-,TGTGCCAGCAGCGTTCGGGACATCTCCTACGAGCAGTACTTC,CASSVRDISYEQYF
TRBJ2-5,TRBV4-3,-,18,TRBD2,TGCGCCAGCAGCCAAGATCGGACTAGCGGGGGGAATCAAGAGACCCAGTACTTC,CASSQDRTSGGNQETQYF
TRBJ2-7,TRBV7-8,-,15,TRBD1,TGTGCCAGCAGCTTAGCGACAGGGGGCTCCTACGAGCAGTACTTC,CASSLATGGSYEQYF
TRBJ1-5,TRBV27,-,13,-,TGTTCCGCCGGGGGGGATGCGGGTCAGCCCCAGCATTTT,CSAGGDAGQPQHF
TRBJ1-6,TRBV19,-,17,-,TGTGCCAGTAGTATCGGTTTTTGGGTGGCCTCCGGGGGAGCCCTCCACTTT,CASSIGFWVASGGALHF
TRBJ2-1,TRBV2,-,16,TRBD2,TGTGCCAGCAGCCTTAGCGGGAGGAGTCCCTACAATGAGCAGTTCTTC,CASSLSGRSPYNEQFF
TRBJ2-1,TRBV11-1,-,15,TRBD2,TGTGCCAGCAGCGCCAGACTAGCGGGGGGGCATGAGCAGTTCTTC,CASSARLAGGHEQFF